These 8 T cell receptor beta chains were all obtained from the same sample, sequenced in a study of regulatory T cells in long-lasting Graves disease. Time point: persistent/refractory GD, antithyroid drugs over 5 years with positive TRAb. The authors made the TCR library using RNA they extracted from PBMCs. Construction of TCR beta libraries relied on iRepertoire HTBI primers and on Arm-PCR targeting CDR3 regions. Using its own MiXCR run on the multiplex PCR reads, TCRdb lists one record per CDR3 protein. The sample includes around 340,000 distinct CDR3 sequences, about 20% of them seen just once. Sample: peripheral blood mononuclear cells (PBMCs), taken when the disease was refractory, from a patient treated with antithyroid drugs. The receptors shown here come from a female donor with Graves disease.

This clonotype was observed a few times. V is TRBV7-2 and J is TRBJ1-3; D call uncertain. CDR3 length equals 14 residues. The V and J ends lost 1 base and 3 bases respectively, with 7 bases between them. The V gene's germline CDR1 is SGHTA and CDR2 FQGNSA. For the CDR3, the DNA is TGTGCCAGCAGCTTAGGGAGATTTGGAAACACCATATATTTT. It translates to CASSLGRFGNTIYF.

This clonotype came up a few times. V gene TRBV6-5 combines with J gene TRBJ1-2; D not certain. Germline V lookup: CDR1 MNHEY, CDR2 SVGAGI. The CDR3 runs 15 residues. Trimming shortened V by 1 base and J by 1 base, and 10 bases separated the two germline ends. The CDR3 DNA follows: TGTGCCAGCAGTTACTATAACAGAATTAACTATGGCTACACCTTC. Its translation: CASSYYNRINYGYTF.

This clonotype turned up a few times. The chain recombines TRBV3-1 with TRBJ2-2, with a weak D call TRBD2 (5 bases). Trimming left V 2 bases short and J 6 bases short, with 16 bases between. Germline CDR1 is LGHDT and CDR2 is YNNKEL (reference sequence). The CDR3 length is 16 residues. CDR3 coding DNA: TGTGCCAGCAGCCAACTCGCGGGTAGCCTACCCGGGGAGCTGTTTTTT. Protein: CASSQLAGSLPGELFF.

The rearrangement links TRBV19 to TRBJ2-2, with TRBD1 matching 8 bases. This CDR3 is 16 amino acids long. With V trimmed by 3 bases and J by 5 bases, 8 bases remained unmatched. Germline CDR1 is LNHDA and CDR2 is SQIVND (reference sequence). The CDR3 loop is CASSIQGQGGTGELFF. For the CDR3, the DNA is TGTGCCAGTAGTATTCAAGGACAGGGTGGAACCGGGGAGCTGTTTTTT.

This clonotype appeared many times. The CDR3 DNA reads as TGTGCCAGCAGTTTCCCCGAGTTGAACACTGAAGCTTTCTTT. It translates to CASSFPELNTEAFF. The rearrangement links TRBV12-3 or TRBV12-4 to TRBJ1-1; D gene uncertain. The CDR3 spans 14 residues. V lost 3 bases, J lost 0 bases, and 8 bases lay in between.

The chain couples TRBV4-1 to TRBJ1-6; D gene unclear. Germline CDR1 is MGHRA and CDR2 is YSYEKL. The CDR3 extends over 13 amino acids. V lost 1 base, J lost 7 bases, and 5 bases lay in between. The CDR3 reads CASSQGTNSPLHF. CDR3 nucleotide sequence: TGCGCCAGCAGCCAAGGGACCAATTCACCCCTCCACTTT.

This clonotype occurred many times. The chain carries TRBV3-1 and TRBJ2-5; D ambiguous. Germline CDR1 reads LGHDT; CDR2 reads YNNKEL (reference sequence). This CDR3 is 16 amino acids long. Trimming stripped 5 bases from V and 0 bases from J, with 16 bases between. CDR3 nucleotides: TGTGCCAGCAGCGATGGGAATTGGGTGGACCAAGAGACCCAGTACTTC. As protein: CASSDGNWVDQETQYF.

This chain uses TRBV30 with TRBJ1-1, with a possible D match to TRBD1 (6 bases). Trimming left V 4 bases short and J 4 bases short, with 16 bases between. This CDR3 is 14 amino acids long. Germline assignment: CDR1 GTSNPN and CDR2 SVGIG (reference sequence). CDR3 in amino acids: CAWTRVRGSTEAFF. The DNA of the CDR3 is TGTGCCTGGACGCGAGTAAGGGGGAGCACTGAAGCTTTCTTT.